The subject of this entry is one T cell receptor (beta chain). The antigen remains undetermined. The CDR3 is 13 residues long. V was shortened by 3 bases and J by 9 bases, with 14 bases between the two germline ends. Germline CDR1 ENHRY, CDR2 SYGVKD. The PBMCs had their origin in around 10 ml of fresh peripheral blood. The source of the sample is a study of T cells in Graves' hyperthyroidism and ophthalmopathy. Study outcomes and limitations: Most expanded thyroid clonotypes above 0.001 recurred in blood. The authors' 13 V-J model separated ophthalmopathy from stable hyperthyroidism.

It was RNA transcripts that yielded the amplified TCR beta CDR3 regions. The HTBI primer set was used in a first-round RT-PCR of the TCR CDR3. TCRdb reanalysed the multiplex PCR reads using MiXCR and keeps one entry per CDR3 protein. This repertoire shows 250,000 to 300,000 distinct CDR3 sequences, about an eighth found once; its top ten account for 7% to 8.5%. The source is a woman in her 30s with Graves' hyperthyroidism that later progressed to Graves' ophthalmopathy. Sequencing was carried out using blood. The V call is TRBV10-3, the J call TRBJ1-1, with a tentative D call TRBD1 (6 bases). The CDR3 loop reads CAISDGRGTQAFF. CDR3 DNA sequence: TGTGCCATCAGTGATGGCAGGGGTACCCAAGCTTTCTTT.